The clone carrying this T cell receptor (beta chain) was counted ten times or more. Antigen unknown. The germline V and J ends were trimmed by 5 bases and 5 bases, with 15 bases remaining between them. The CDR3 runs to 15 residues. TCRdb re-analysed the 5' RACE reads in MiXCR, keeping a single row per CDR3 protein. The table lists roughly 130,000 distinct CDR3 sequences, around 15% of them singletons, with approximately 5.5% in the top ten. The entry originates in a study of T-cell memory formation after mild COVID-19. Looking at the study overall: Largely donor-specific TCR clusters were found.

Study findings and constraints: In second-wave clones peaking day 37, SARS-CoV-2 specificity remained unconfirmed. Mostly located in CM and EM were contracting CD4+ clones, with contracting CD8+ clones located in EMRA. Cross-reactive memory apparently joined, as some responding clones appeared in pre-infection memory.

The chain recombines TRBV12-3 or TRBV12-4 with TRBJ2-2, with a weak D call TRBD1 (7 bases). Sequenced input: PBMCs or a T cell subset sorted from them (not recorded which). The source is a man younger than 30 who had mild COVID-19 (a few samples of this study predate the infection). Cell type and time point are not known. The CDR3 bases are TGTGCCAGCAGTCGGGGGACAGCAAGGACCGGGGAGCTGTTTTTT. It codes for CASSRGTARTGELFF.